The 2 T cell receptor beta chains below come from one sample, sequenced in a study of T cell responses to AZD1222 COVID-19 vaccine. The protocol was immunoSEQ multiplex PCR, while the TCRdb copy is restricted to in-frame clones and leaves out a portion. Of about 120,000 clones in the sample, roughly nine tenths were seen once. Material: peripheral blood, obtained on day 0 of AZD1222 vaccination. All receptors come from an adult in good health.

The genes are TRBV2 and TRBJ2-2, with TRBD2 identical over 10 bases. The CDR3 is 16 residues long. Per germline, CDR1 SNHLY and CDR2 FYNNEI. V dropped 6 bases and J dropped 6; count of bases not matched to a gene: 10. CDR3 sequence reads: CASREPGTSVPGELFF. Written as DNA, the CDR3 is TGTGCCAGCAGAGAACCCGGGACTAGCGTCCCCGGGGAGCTGTTTTTT.

This clone appeared a few times. The J gene is TRBJ1-1, the V gene TRBV6-6, with 10 bases identical to TRBD1. Trimming at V came to 5 bases and at J to 0 bases, leaving 9 bases not matched to a gene. Germline-derived CDR1 and CDR2 are MNHNY and SVGAGI (reference sequence). The CDR3 spans 17 residues. CDR3 region: CASSPRWTGGVNTEAFF. CDR3 nucleotide sequence: TGTGCCAGCAGTCCGCGTTGGACAGGGGGAGTGAACACTGAAGCTTTCTTT.